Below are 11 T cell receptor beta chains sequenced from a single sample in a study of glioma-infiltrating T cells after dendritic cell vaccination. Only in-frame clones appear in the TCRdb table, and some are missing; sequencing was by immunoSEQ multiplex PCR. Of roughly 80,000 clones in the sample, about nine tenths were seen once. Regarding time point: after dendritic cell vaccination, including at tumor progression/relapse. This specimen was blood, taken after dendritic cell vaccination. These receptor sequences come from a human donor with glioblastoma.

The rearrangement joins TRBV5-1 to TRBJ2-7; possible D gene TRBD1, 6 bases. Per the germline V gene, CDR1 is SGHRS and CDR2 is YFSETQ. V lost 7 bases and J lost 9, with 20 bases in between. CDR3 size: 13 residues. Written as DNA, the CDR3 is TGCGCCAGCGCAGAAAACCAGGGGATCGGGCAGTACTTC. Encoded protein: CASAENQGIGQYF.

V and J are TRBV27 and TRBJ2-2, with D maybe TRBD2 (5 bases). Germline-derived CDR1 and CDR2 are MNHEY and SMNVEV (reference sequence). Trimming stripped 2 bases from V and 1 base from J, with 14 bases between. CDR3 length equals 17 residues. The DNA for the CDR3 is TGTGCCAGCAGTTTAGAGGGTGGTGGAGTGAACACCGGGGAGCTGTTTTTT. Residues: CASSLEGGGVNTGELFF.

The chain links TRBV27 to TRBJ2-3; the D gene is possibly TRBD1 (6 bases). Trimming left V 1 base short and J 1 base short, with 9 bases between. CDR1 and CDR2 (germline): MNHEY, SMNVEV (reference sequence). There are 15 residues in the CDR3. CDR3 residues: CASSLLGARTDTQYF. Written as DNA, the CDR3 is TGTGCCAGCAGTTTATTGGGGGCCCGCACAGATACGCAGTATTTT.

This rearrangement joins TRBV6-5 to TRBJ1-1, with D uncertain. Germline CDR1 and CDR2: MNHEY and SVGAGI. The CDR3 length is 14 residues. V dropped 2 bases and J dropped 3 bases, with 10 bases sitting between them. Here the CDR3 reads CASSYRRVDTEAFF. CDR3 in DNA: TGTGCCAGCAGTTACAGGCGGGTAGACACTGAAGCTTTCTTT.

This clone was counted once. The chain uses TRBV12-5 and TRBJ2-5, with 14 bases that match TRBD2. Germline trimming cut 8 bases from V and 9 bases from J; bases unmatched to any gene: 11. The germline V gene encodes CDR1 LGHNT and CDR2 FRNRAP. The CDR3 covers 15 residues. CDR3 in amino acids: CASKGLAGGPGSQYF. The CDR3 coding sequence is TGTGCTAGTAAAGGACTAGCGGGGGGACCGGGGTCCCAGTACTTC.

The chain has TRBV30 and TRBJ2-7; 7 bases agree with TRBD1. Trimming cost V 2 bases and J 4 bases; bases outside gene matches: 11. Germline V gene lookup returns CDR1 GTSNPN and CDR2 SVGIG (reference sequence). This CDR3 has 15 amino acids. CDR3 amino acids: CAWSTLFGTDYEQYF. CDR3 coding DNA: TGTGCCTGGAGTACTCTCTTCGGGACAGATTACGAGCAGTACTTC.

CDR3 sequence reads: CASSPGQFNQPQHF. The CDR3 region has the DNA TGTGCCAGCAGCCCAGGACAGTTCAATCAGCCCCAGCATTTT. The V and J genes are TRBV27 and TRBJ1-5; D may be TRBD1 (6 bases). V dropped 6 bases and J dropped 3 bases, with 12 bases sitting between them. Germline assignment: CDR1 MNHEY and CDR2 SMNVEV (reference sequence). The CDR3 sequence is 14 residues long.

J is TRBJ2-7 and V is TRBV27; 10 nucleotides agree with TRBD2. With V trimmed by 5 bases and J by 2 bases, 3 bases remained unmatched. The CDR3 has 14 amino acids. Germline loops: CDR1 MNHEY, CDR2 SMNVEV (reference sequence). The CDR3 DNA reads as TGTGCCAGCAGTCCGGGACTAGCGACCTACGAGCAGTACTTC. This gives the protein CASSPGLATYEQYF.

CDR3: CASSDFGSYNEQFF. CDR3 DNA: TGCGCCAGCAGCGACTTCGGCTCCTACAATGAGCAGTTCTTC. V and J are TRBV5-1 and TRBJ2-1; no definite D call. The CDR3 is 14 residues long. V was cut by 4 bases and J by 0 bases, with 8 bases left in between. The V gene's germline CDR1 is SGHRS and CDR2 YFSETQ.

CDR3 DNA: TGCAGCGTGGAGTTACAGGGGGCGGGCAATGAGCAGTTCTTC. Translation gives CSVELQGAGNEQFF. The chain links TRBV29-1 to TRBJ2-1; 9 nucleotides line up with TRBD1. The germline CDR1 and CDR2 sequences are SQVTM and ANQGSEA. The CDR3 consists of 14 residues. After removal of 6 bases from V and 6 bases from J, the junction contained 9 bases not matched to a gene.

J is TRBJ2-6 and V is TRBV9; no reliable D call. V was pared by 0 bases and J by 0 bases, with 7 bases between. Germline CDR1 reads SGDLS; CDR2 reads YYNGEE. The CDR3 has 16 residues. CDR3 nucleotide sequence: TGTGCCAGCAGCGTAGCTCGCAGCTCTGGGGCCAACGTCCTGACTTTC. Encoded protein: CASSVARSSGANVLTF.